Presented here are 19 T cell receptor beta chains from one specimen sequenced in a study of blood T cell repertoires in COVID-19 (dated by TCRdb to the early 2020s). Library prep was done by the immunoSEQ multiplex PCR assay. TCRdb retrieved this table from immuneACCESS and kept in-frame rearrangements only. Not all clones are present; in checked studies, unresolved V genes account for under half, and no reason is known for the remainder. This sample has approximately 150,000 clones in its table, and roughly 80% of those were observed once. The ten largest clones add up to about a sixth of the sample. The sequenced sample consisted of peripheral blood. The receptors come from a woman aged 80 or over with acute or convalescent COVID-19.

The chain carries TRBV6-5 and TRBJ1-1; the D is unclear. The ends were cut back, 6 bases at V and 0 bases at J, with 11 bases in the middle. CDR1 is MNHEY and CDR2 is SVGAGI in the germline V gene. The CDR3 extends over 14 amino acids. CDR3 region: CASRQQAVNTEAFF. DNA of the CDR3: TGTGCCAGCAGACAGCAGGCAGTGAACACTGAAGCTTTCTTT.

This rearrangement joins TRBV30 to TRBJ1-2, with D perhaps TRBD1 (5 bases). The germline V gene has CDR1 GTSNPN and CDR2 SVGIG (reference sequence). Trimming pared 1 base from V and 8 bases from J, leaving 11 bases between. The CDR3 has 12 residues. CDR3 sequence reads: CAWSGGLGGYTF. For the CDR3, the DNA is TGTGCCTGGAGTGGGGGCCTTGGGGGCTACACCTTC.

The J gene is TRBJ1-2, the V gene TRBV6-5; the match to TRBD1 covers 7 bases. J lost 2 bases, V lost 5 bases, and 5 bases had no gene match. This CDR3 contains 14 residues. CDR1 and CDR2 from the germline V gene are MNHEY and SVGAGI. CDR3 in DNA: TGTGCCAGCAGTCTGACAGGGCGAAACTATGGCTACACCTTC. It codes for CASSLTGRNYGYTF.

This clone showed up just once. The chain is built from TRBV30 and TRBJ2-6; D may be TRBD1 (6 bases). The CDR3 extends over 18 amino acids. The germline gives CDR1 GTSNPN, CDR2 SVGIG (reference sequence). Trimming left V 5 bases short and J 3 bases short, with 23 bases between. CDR3 nucleotides: TGTGCCTGGGATACCACAGGGAGAGGCTTGTTTGGGGCCAACGTCCTGACTTTC. This translates into CAWDTTGRGLFGANVLTF. Filled out from reference TRBV30 and TRBJ2-6, the complete variable domain reads SQTIHQWPATLVQPVGSPLSLECTVEGTSNPNLYWYRQAAGRGLQLLFYSVGIGQISSEVPQNLSASRPQDRQFILSSKKLLLSDSGFYLCAWDTTGRGLFGANVLTFGAGSRLTVL.

The rearrangement uses TRBV7-6 and TRBJ2-7, with 10 bases lining up with TRBD1. The CDR3 covers 15 residues. The J segment lost 3 bases and the V segment lost 1 base, leaving 3 bases of the junction unmatched. Germline V gives CDR1 SGHVS, CDR2 FNYEAQ. CDR3 in amino acids: CASSLDGTGDYEQYF. CDR3 DNA sequence: TGTGCCAGCAGCTTAGATGGGACAGGGGACTACGAGCAGTACTTC. Together with reference TRBV7-6 and TRBJ2-7, the CDR3 gives the full variable domain: GAGVSQSPRYKVTKRGQDVALRCDPISGHVSLYWYRQALGQGPEFLTYFNYEAQQDKSGLPNDRFSAERPEGSISTLTIQRTEQRDSAMYRCASSLDGTGDYEQYFGPGTRLTVT.

The chain links TRBV10-1 to TRBJ2-7; a weak D match, TRBD1 (5 bases). The CDR3 length is 13 residues. Germline assignment: CDR1 WNHNN and CDR2 SYGVQD (reference sequence). V lost 6 bases, J lost 3 bases, and 12 bases lay in between. The CDR3 coding sequence is TGCGCCAGCAGCCAGGGTAATGGCTACGAGCAGTACTTC. Its protein is CASSQGNGYEQYF.

This clone has only a few counts. The chain employs TRBV5-1 and TRBJ2-3, with 10 bases that match TRBD2. Germline V CDR1 and CDR2: SGHRS, YFSETQ. The J segment lost 0 bases and the V segment lost 0 bases, leaving 7 bases of the junction unmatched. This CDR3 has 18 amino acids. As DNA, the CDR3 is TGCGCCAGCAGCTTGGCCCTAGCGGGAGTAACTAGCACAGATACGCAGTATTTT. Protein sequence: CASSLALAGVTSTDTQYF.

The chain couples TRBV15 to TRBJ2-7; 12 bases agree with TRBD1. V lost 3 bases, J lost 6 bases, and 6 bases stayed unmatched. From germline, CDR1 is LNHNV and CDR2 YYDKDF (reference sequence). The CDR3 has 15 residues. CDR3 residues: CATSRGQGAYSEQYF. CDR3 nucleotides: TGTGCCACCAGCAGGGGACAGGGGGCATATAGCGAGCAGTACTTC.

This clone was counted a single time. The rearrangement links TRBV6-5 to TRBJ2-7; TRBD1 agrees at 11 bases. The V segment lost 6 bases and the J segment 7 bases; nucleotides outside the gene matches: 11. From germline, CDR1 is MNHEY and CDR2 SVGAGI. The CDR3 length is 15 residues. CDR3 nucleotides: TGTGCCAGCAGATTCTTGGGACAGGGGGGTGAAGAGCAGTACTTC. Protein product: CASRFLGQGGEEQYF.

V gene TRBV10-1 combines with J gene TRBJ1-1, with D unresolved. CDR1 is WNHNN, CDR2 SYGVQD, per germline (reference sequence). Trimming stripped 0 bases from V and 1 base from J, with 6 bases between. CDR3 size: 14 residues. CDR3 nucleotides: TGCGCCAGCAGTGAGTCGAGAGAGAACACTGAAGCTTTCTTT. Encoded protein: CASSESRENTEAFF.

This chain connects TRBV5-4 to TRBJ2-5; TRBD1 matches 8 bases. The V segment lost 7 bases and the J segment 5 bases; nucleotides outside the gene matches: 1. Germline V gene data show CDR1 as SGHNT and CDR2 as YYREEE (reference sequence). The CDR3 has 11 amino acids. The CDR3 loop reads CASGDRETQYF. DNA for the CDR3: TGTGCCAGCGGGGACAGGGAGACCCAGTACTTC.

This chain connects TRBV12-3 or TRBV12-4 to TRBJ1-1, with D perhaps TRBD1 (6 bases). V dropped 5 bases and J dropped 4 bases, with 8 bases sitting between them. The CDR3 has 12 amino acids. CDR3 nucleotide sequence: TGTGCCAGCAGTCGAGGGGGCACTGAAGCTTTCTTT. Translated, it gives CASSRGGTEAFF.

This clone was seen more than once but under ten times. The rearrangement uses TRBV19 and TRBJ1-2; TRBD1 might be the D (5 bases). With 8 bases removed from V and 7 bases from J, the gap between germline ends came to 17 bases. From germline, CDR1 is LNHDA and CDR2 SQIVND (reference sequence). The length of the CDR3 is 13 residues. The CDR3 here is CASCGATRSGYTF. CDR3 in DNA: TGTGCCAGTTGCGGGGCCACGAGGTCTGGCTACACCTTC.

This clone was seen a single time. The V call is TRBV19, the J call TRBJ2-5, with D possibly being TRBD2 (5 bases). The germline V and J ends were trimmed by 3 bases and 7 bases, with 18 bases remaining between them. The germline V gene has CDR1 LNHDA and CDR2 SQIVND (reference sequence). The CDR3 spans 15 residues. CDR3 sequence (DNA): TGTGCCAGTAGTATGGTGGCAACGCGTGCGGGGACCCAGTACTTC. The encoded protein is CASSMVATRAGTQYF.

The chain links TRBV6-5 to TRBJ2-3, with 9 bases identical to TRBD2. The germline V gene encodes CDR1 MNHEY and CDR2 SVGAGI. V lost 6 bases to trimming and J lost 4 bases; unmatched junction nucleotides: 5. The CDR3 covers 14 residues. The CDR3 DNA sequence: TGTGCCAGCAGATATCTAGCGGGGTCAGATACGCAGTATTTT. Its translation is CASRYLAGSDTQYF.

The chain links TRBV2 to TRBJ1-1; a weak D match, TRBD1 (5 bases). Trimming took 5 bases from V and 2 from J, leaving 9 bases between them. This CDR3 is 13 amino acids long. CDR1 SNHLY and CDR2 FYNNEI come from the germline V gene. This CDR3 reads CASSFGQNTEAFF. CDR3 sequence (DNA): TGTGCCAGCAGTTTTGGACAAAACACTGAAGCTTTCTTT.

This chain connects TRBV6-2 or TRBV6-3 to TRBJ1-1, with unresolved D. Trimming stripped 6 bases from V and 1 base from J, with 12 bases between. The CDR3 totals 14 residues. Looked up from germline, CDR1 is MNHEY and CDR2 is SVGEGT. CDR3 protein: CASSRSGGNTEAFF. CDR3 DNA: TGTGCCAGCAGCCGGTCAGGTGGGAACACTGAAGCTTTCTTT.

On this clone: In the same sample, other DNA sequences code for this CDR3. This sequence joins TRBV5-5 and TRBJ2-2, with 9 bases matching TRBD2. After removal of 5 bases from V and 3 bases from J, the junction contained 8 bases not matched to a gene. This CDR3 contains 16 residues. Germline-derived CDR1 and CDR2 are SGHKS and YYEKEE (reference sequence). DNA of the CDR3: TGTGCCAGCAGTTTCAGAGGCGGGGGGGACACCGGGGAGCTGTTTTTT. Its protein product is CASSFRGGGDTGELFF.

The rearrangement links TRBV4-1 to TRBJ1-2, with D hard to call. Germline values: CDR1 MGHRA, CDR2 YSYEKL. This CDR3 is 14 amino acids long. With 0 bases removed from V and 8 bases from J, the gap between germline ends came to 13 bases. Written as DNA, the CDR3 is TGCGCCAGCAGCCAAGATCAGACCTTGGGCGGCTACACCTTC. Its protein is CASSQDQTLGGYTF.